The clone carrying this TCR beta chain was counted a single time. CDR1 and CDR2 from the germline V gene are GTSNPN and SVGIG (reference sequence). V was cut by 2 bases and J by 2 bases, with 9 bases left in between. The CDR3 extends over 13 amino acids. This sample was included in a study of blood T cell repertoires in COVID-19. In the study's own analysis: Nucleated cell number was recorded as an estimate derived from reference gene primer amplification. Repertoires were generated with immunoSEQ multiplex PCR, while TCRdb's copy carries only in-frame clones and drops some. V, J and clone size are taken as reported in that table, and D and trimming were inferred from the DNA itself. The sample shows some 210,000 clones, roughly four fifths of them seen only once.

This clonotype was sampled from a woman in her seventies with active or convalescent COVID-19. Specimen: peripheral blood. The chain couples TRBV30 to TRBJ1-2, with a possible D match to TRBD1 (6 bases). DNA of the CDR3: TGTGCCTGGAGTCAGGGGCCAAACTATGGCTACACCTTC. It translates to CAWSQGPNYGYTF.